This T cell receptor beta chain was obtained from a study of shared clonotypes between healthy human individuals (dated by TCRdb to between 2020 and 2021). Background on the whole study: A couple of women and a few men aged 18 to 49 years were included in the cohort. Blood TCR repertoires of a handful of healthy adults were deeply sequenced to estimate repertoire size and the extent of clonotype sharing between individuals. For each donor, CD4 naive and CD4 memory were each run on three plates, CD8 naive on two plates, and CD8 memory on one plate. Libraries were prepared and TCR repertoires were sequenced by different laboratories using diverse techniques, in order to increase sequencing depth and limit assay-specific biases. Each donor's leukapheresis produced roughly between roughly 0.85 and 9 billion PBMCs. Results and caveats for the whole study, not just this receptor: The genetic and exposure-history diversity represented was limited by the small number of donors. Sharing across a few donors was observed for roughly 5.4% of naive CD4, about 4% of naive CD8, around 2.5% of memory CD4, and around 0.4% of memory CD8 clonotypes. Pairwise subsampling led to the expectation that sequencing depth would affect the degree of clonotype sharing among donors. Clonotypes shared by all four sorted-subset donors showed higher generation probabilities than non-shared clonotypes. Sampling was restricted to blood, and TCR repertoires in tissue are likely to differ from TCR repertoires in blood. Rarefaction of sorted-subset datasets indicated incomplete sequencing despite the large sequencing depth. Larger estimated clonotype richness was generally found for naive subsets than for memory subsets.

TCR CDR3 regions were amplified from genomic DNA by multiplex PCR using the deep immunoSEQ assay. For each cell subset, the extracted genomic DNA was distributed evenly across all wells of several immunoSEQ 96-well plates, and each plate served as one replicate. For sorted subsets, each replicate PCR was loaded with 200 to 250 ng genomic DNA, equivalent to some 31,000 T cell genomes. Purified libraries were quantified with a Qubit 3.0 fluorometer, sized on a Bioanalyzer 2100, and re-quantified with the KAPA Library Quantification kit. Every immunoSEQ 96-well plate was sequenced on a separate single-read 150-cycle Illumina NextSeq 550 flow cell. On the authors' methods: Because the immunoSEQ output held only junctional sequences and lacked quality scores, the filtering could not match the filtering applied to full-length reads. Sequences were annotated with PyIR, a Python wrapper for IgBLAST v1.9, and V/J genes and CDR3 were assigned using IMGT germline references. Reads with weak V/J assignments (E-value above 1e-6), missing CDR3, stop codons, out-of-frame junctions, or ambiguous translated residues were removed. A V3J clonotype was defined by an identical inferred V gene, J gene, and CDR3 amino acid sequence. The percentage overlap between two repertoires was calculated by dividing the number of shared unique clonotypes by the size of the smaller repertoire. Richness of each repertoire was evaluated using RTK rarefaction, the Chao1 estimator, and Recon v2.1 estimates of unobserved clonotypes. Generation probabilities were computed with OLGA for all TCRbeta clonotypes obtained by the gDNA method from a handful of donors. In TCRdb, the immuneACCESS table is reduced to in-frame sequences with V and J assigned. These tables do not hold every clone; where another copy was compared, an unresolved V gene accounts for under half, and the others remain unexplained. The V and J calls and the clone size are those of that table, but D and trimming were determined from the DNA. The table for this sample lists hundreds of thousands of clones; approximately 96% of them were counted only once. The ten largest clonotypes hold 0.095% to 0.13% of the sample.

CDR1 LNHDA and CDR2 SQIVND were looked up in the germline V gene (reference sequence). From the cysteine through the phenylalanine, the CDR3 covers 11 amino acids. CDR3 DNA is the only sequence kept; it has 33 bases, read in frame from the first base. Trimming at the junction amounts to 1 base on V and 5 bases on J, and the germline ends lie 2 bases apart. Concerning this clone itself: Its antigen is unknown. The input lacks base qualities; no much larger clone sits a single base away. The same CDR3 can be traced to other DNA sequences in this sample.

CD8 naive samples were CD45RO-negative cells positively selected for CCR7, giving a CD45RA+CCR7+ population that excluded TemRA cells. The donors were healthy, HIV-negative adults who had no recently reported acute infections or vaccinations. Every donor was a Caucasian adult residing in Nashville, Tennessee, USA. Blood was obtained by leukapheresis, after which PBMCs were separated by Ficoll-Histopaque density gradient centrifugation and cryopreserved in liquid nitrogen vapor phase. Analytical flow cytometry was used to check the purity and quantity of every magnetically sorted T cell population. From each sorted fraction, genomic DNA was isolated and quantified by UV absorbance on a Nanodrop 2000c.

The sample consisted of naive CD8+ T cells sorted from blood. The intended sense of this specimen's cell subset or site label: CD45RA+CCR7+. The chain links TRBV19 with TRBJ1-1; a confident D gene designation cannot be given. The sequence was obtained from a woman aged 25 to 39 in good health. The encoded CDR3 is CASSIGTEAFF. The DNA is TGTGCCAGTAGTATAGGGACTGAAGCTTTCTTT.